This T cell receptor beta chain was obtained from a study of blood T cell repertoires in COVID-19. Turning to the study itself: The samples span acute and convalescent COVID-19 from the United States, Italy and Spain. From T cells, B-cell-depleted T cells, or PBMCs came the material, which was cDNA or gDNA.

How the authors handled the data: From reference gene primer amplification, estimates of nucleated cell counts were derived. Method: immunoSEQ multiplex PCR; TCRdb's copy keeps in-frame clones and lacks some. The V and J calls and clone size were taken over from that table, and D and trimming were inferred from the DNA. The data hold roughly 120,000 clones, with around 89% observed a single time. The CDR3 runs 15 residues. CDR1 LGHDT and CDR2 YNNKEL come from the germline V gene (reference sequence). V dropped 4 bases and J dropped 5 bases, with 17 bases sitting between them. Input material: peripheral blood. The chain joins TRBV3-1 (or the pseudogene TRBV3-2) to TRBJ1-1; perhaps TRBD1 as D (5 bases). The TCR was taken from a woman between 50 and 59 years old with acute or convalescent COVID-19. The CDR3 is CASSRMAGKGTEAFF. For the CDR3, the DNA is TGTGCCAGCAGCCGAATGGCAGGGAAAGGTACTGAAGCTTTCTTT.